The 24 T cell receptor beta chains presented below share a single source sample, sequenced in a study of identical twins. TCRdb reprocessed the 5' RACE reads with MiXCR, giving one entry per CDR3 protein. The sample has about 520,000 distinct CDR3 sequences, 22% seen once. This same sample was also part of a study on T cells expressing NK-cell markers.

Sequenced sample: CD4+ T cells sorted from blood. The receptors originated from a woman aged 18-29 years in good health.

This clonotype was observed a handful of times. The rearrangement links TRBV2 to TRBJ1-5; D call uncertain. Germline V gives CDR1 SNHLY, CDR2 FYNNEI. This CDR3 has 13 residues. The V end lost 8 bases, the J end lost 1 base, and 9 bases lay between the germline ends. As DNA, the CDR3 is TGTGCCAGCGACCTCGGGAGCAATCAGCCCCAGCATTTT. It codes for CASDLGSNQPQHF.

The chain uses TRBV10-3 and TRBJ2-3; no clear D gene. Germline loops: CDR1 ENHRY, CDR2 SYGVKD. V gave up 6 bases and J gave up 0 bases, with 10 bases separating them. The length of the CDR3 is 14 residues. CDR3 protein: CAISPRISTDTQYF. DNA for the CDR3: TGTGCCATCAGCCCCCGGATCAGCACAGATACGCAGTATTTT.

V usage is TRBV9 and J usage is TRBJ2-2; unclear D gene. CDR1 SGDLS and CDR2 YYNGEE come from the germline V gene. The CDR3 runs to 12 residues. V lost 3 bases, J lost 11 bases, and 11 bases lay in between. CDR3 DNA: TGTGCCAGCAGCGAAACGTTCGGAGAGCTGTTTTTT. Its protein product is CASSETFGELFF.

CDR3 DNA: TGCAGTGCTAGACCTAAACTAGATTTGGGAGAGACCCAGTACTTC. It translates to CSARPKLDLGETQYF. V gene TRBV20-1 combines with J gene TRBJ2-5, with a possible D match to TRBD2 (5 bases). CDR3 length: 15 amino acids. Germline loops: CDR1 DFQATT, CDR2 SNEGSKA (reference sequence). V lost 2 bases and J 4 bases, leaving 17 bases between the germline ends.

J is TRBJ1-5 and V is TRBV20-1; D might be TRBD1 (6 bases). Germline CDR1 is DFQATT and CDR2 is SNEGSKA (reference sequence). The CDR3 runs 14 residues. V lost 6 bases to trimming and J lost 6 bases, with 18 bases between them. The CDR3, as DNA: TGCAGTGCCGAAACAGGGCTGGGGTTTCAGCCCCAGCATTTT. Protein product: CSAETGLGFQPQHF.

The rearrangement links TRBV20-1 to TRBJ1-4; D not resolved. Germline CDR1 reads DFQATT; CDR2 reads SNEGSKA (reference sequence). V was shortened by 0 bases and J by 5 bases, with 10 bases between the two germline ends. The CDR3 is made up of 14 amino acids. CDR3 in amino acids: CSARDQKGNEKLFF. The CDR3 DNA follows: TGCAGTGCTAGAGATCAGAAGGGCAATGAAAAACTGTTTTTT.

A few counts support this clonotype. The chain couples TRBV12-3 or TRBV12-4 to TRBJ1-6, with a possible D match to TRBD1 (6 bases). The V end was cut by 2 bases, the J end by 7 bases, with 12 bases between. There are 15 residues in the CDR3. The CDR3 region is CASSLLSGGNSPLHF. The CDR3 bases are TGTGCCAGCAGTTTATTATCCGGGGGCAATTCACCCCTCCACTTT.

A remark on this clonotype: This may be a read error: a much more frequent sequence differs by one nucleotide. The CDR3 does not end in the conserved phenylalanine or tryptophan, so this is likely a read error. V and J are TRBV7-9 and TRBJ2-7, with 8 bases that match TRBD2. CDR3 size: 14 residues. J lost 7 bases, V lost 3 bases, and 8 bases had no gene match. The germline gives CDR1 SEHNR, CDR2 FQNEAQ (reference sequence). Here the CDR3 DNA reads TGTGCCAGCAGCTTGTCGGGGGGGCTAGAAGAGCAGTACATC. Its translation is CASSLSGGLEEQYI.

The rearrangement links TRBV2 to TRBJ2-5; D may be TRBD2 (6 bases). Germline V lookup: CDR1 SNHLY, CDR2 FYNNEI. Trimming pared 1 base from V and 0 bases from J, leaving 18 bases between. The CDR3 is 18 residues long. Here the CDR3 DNA reads TGTGCCAGCAGTGAAGGGCAGGGCGCGGGGTTAGACCAAGAGACCCAGTACTTC. Translated, it gives CASSEGQGAGLDQETQYF. Using reference TRBV2 and TRBJ2-5 for the parts outside the CDR3, the full variable domain is EPEVTQTPSHQVTQMGQEVILRCVPISNHLYFYWYRQILGQKVEFLVSFYNNEISEKSEIFDDQFSVERPDGSNFTLKIRSTKLEDSAMYFCASSEGQGAGLDQETQYFGPGTRLLVL.

In its sample, this clonotype was seen a few times. V usage is TRBV14 and J usage is TRBJ2-4, with no clear D. The CDR3 is made up of 13 amino acids. V was shortened by 4 bases and J by 6 bases, with 10 bases between the two germline ends. CDR1 SGHDN and CDR2 FVKESK come from the germline V gene. CDR3 in DNA: TGTGCCAGCAGCCCAAACGCCCGAAACATTCAGTACTTC. Translation gives CASSPNARNIQYF.

The chain is built from TRBV5-1 and TRBJ2-3; D unresolved. Trimming shortened V by 0 bases and J by 0 bases, and 11 bases separated the two germline ends. Germline V gene sequence: CDR1 SGHRS, CDR2 YFSETQ. The CDR3 loop spans 16 amino acids. CDR3 sequence: CASSLAPWGSTDTQYF. The CDR3 DNA reads as TGCGCCAGCAGCTTGGCCCCCTGGGGTAGCACAGATACGCAGTATTTT.

The CDR3 sequence: CASSSRSHSWIGELFF. The CDR3, as DNA: TGTGCCAGCAGCTCGAGGTCCCATTCATGGATCGGGGAGCTGTTTTTT. This sequence joins TRBV7-8 and TRBJ2-2; D not resolved. In germline, CDR1 is SGHVS, CDR2 FQNEAQ. This CDR3 contains 16 residues. V gave up 4 bases and J gave up 7 bases, with 19 bases separating them.

CDR3 bases: TGCAGTGCTAATAACCGGGACAGGGGGGCCAGTAGCAATCAGCCCCAGCATTTT. Encoded protein: CSANNRDRGASSNQPQHF. The chain carries TRBV20-1 and TRBJ1-5; 11 bases agree with TRBD1. The CDR3 spans 18 residues. Germline V CDR1 and CDR2: DFQATT, SNEGSKA (reference sequence). The V and J ends lost 4 bases and 0 bases, in that order; junction bases with no gene match: 11.

The chain uses TRBV4-3 and TRBJ2-1; tentatively, D is TRBD2 (6 bases). Between the trimmed V and J ends, which lost 1 base and 2 bases, there was a span of 9 bases. CDR1 LGHNA and CDR2 YSLEER come from the germline V gene. This CDR3 is built from 15 residues. The CDR3 DNA follows: TGCGCCAGCAGCCAAGGGGGGGTAACCTACAATGAGCAGTTCTTC. It translates to CASSQGGVTYNEQFF.

This clonotype was observed a few times. V usage is TRBV7-6 and J usage is TRBJ2-3; D is uncertain. Germline lookup yields CDR1 SGHVS and CDR2 FNYEAQ. V shed 1 base and J shed 0 bases, with 11 bases lying between them. The CDR3 contains 16 residues. DNA of the CDR3: TGTGCCAGCAGCTTAGAGGCCTTATCTAGCACAGATACGCAGTATTTT. Translated: CASSLEALSSTDTQYF.

This clonotype was detected a few times. This chain connects TRBV18 to TRBJ2-1; 9 nucleotides match TRBD1. Looked up from germline, CDR1 is KGHSH and CDR2 is LQKENI. V was clipped by 6 bases and J by 6 bases; unmatched bases: 9. This CDR3 contains 15 residues. The CDR3 spells CASSQGQGGSNEQFF. As DNA, the CDR3 is TGTGCCAGCTCCCAGGGACAGGGCGGTTCCAATGAGCAGTTCTTC.

The CDR3 loop is CSAGRTNTGELFF. The CDR3 bases are TGCAGTGCTGGCAGGACAAACACCGGGGAGCTGTTTTTT. This sequence joins TRBV20-1 and TRBJ2-2, with D possibly TRBD1 on 5 matching bases. V dropped 5 bases and J dropped 2 bases, with 9 bases sitting between them. The CDR3 is 13 amino acids. Germline V CDR1 and CDR2: DFQATT, SNEGSKA (reference sequence).

A remark on this clonotype: A junction boundary mismatches the germline segment, possibly from a read error. The rearrangement joins TRBV3-1 to TRBJ2-7, with 12 bases identical to TRBD2. This CDR3 has 12 residues. Germline V gene lookup returns CDR1 LGHDT and CDR2 YNNKEL (reference sequence). CDR3 residues: CASSIASGRASF. The CDR3 DNA is TGTGCCAGCAGCATCGCTAGCGGGAGGGCCAGTTTC.

The V and J genes are TRBV7-2 and TRBJ2-3; no clear D gene. Looked up from germline, CDR1 is SGHTA and CDR2 is FQGNSA. The CDR3 is made up of 14 amino acids. V was shortened by 2 bases and J by 0 bases, with 6 bases between the two germline ends. In DNA, the CDR3 is TGTGCCAGCAGCTTACTGCTTAGCACAGATACGCAGTATTTT. Translating gives CASSLLLSTDTQYF.

This clonotype occurred many times. The rearrangement links TRBV20-1 to TRBJ1-1, with no clear D. The CDR3 runs to 14 residues. Between the trimmed V and J ends, which lost 3 bases and 6 bases, there was a span of 17 bases. Germline CDR1 DFQATT, CDR2 SNEGSKA (reference sequence). CDR3 protein: CSASSGRGKPEAFF. DNA for the CDR3: TGCAGTGCTAGTTCCGGCCGCGGGAAACCTGAAGCTTTCTTT.

The chain recombines TRBV5-1 with TRBJ1-1; 8 bases match TRBD1. This CDR3 is 16 amino acids long. Germline V gene lookup returns CDR1 SGHRS and CDR2 YFSETQ. Germline trimming cut 1 base from V and 0 bases from J; bases unmatched to any gene: 5. The CDR3, as DNA: TGCGCCAGCAGCTTGCCCAGGGGGCAAATGAACACTGAAGCTTTCTTT. It translates to CASSLPRGQMNTEAFF.

CDR3: CSASNAGESNNEQFF. DNA of the CDR3: TGCAGTGCTAGTAATGCGGGAGAGTCGAACAATGAGCAGTTCTTC. V gene TRBV20-1 combines with J gene TRBJ2-1, with 7 bases identical to TRBD2. This CDR3 has 15 residues. V was pared by 3 bases and J by 5 bases, with 10 bases of the junction left unmatched. Germline V gene sequence: CDR1 DFQATT, CDR2 SNEGSKA (reference sequence).

This clonotype was picked up a small number of times. The rearrangement links TRBV5-1 to TRBJ1-6; possible D gene TRBD1, 6 bases. Germline V gives CDR1 SGHRS, CDR2 YFSETQ. Deletions cut 4 bases from V and 5 bases from J, with 13 bases between. CDR3 size: 15 residues. The CDR3 loop reads CASSGTQGNNSPLHF. The DNA for the CDR3 is TGCGCCAGCAGCGGAACACAGGGCAATAATTCACCCCTCCACTTT. The full variable domain, rest sourced from reference TRBV5-1 and TRBJ1-6, is KAGVTQTPRYLIKTRGQQVTLSCSPISGHRSVSWYQQTPGQGLQFLFEYFSETQRNKGNFPGRFSGRQFSNSRSEMNVSTLELGDSALYLCASSGTQGNNSPLHFGNGTRLTVT.

This clonotype was counted a few times. In nucleotides, the CDR3 is TGTGCCACCAGCAGAGATCGAGGGCCAGTCTCCTACGAGCAGTACTTC. Translating it yields CATSRDRGPVSYEQYF. The V and J genes are TRBV15 and TRBJ2-7; the D gene is possibly TRBD2 (5 bases). Trimming pared 0 bases from V and 0 bases from J, leaving 12 bases between. Germline CDR1 is LNHNV and CDR2 is YYDKDF (reference sequence). The CDR3 has 16 residues.